This T cell receptor beta chain comes out of a study of cytotoxic CD8 clonotypes in ibrutinib-treated CLL. General observations from the study: Public clonotypes were rare and shrank or held steady on treatment.

V lost 2 bases, J lost 1 base, and 15 bases lay in between. The CDR3 has 17 residues. The germline CDR1 and CDR2 sequences are SGHDT and YYEEEE. Worth noting for this clone: Its specificity is not known.

The assay was immunoSEQ multiplex PCR, and TCRdb's table has in-frame clones only and misses some. Of a few hundred thousand clones in the sample, around four fifths were seen once. The TCR comes from a human donor with chronic lymphocytic leukemia. The input for sequencing was PBMCs, taken before ibrutinib treatment. The chain couples TRBV5-6 to TRBJ2-2; D perhaps matches TRBD1 (6 bases). The CDR3 reads CASSFGIVGGNTGELFF. The DNA of the CDR3 is TGTGCCAGCAGCTTCGGTATCGTAGGGGGGAACACCGGGGAGCTGTTTTTT.